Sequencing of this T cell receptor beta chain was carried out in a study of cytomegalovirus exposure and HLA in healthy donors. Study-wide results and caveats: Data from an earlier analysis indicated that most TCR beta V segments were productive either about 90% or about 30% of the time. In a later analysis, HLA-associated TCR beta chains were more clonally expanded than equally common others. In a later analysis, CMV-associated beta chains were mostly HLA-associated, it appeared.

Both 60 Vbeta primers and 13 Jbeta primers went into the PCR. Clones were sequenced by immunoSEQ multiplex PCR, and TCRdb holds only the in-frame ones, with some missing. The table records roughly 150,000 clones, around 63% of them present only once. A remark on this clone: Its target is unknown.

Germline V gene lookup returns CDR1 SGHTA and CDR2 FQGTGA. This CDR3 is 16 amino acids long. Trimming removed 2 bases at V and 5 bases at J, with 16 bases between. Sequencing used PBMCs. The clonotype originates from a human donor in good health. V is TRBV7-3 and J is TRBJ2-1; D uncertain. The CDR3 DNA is TGTGCCAGCAGCTTACTTGTCAGGCTTGTGGACAATGAGCAGTTCTTC. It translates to CASSLLVRLVDNEQFF. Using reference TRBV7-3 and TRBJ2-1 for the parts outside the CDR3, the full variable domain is GAGVSQTPSNKVTEKGKYVELRCDPISGHTALYWYRQSLGQGPEFLIYFQGTGAADDSGLPNDRFFAVRPEGSVSTLKIQRTERGDSAVYLCASSLLVRLVDNEQFFGPGTRLTVL.